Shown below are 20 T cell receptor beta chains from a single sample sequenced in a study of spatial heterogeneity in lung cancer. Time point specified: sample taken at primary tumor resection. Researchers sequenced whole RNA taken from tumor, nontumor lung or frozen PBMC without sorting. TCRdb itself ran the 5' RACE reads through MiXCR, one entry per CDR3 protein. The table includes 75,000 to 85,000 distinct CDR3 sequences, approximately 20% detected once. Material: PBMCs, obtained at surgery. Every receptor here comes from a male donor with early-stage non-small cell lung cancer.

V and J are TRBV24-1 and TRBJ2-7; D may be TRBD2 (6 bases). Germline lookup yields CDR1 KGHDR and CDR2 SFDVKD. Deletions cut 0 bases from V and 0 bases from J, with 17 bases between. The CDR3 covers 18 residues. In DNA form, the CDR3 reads TGTGCCACCAGTGATTTGGGGCCTAGCGCTGCGATCTCCTACGAGCAGTACTTC. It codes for CATSDLGPSAAISYEQYF.

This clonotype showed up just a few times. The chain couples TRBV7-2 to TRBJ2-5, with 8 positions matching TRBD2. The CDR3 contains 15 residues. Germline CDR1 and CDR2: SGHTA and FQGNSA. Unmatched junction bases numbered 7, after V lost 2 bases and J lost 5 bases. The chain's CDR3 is CASSLSSGGLETQYF. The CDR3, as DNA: TGTGCCAGCAGCTTATCAAGCGGGGGATTGGAGACCCAGTACTTC. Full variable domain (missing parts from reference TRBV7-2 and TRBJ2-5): GAGVSQSPSNKVTEKGKDVELRCDPISGHTALYWYRQSLGQGLEFLIYFQGNSAPDKSGLPSDRFSAERTGGSVSTLTIQRTQQEDSAVYLCASSLSSGGLETQYFGPGTRLLVL.

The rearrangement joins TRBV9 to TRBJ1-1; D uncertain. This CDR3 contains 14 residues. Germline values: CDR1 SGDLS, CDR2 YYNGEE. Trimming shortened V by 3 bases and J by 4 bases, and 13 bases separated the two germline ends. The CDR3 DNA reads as TGTGCCAGCAGCGAAAGACACCGGGGCACTGAAGCTTTCTTT. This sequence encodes CASSERHRGTEAFF.

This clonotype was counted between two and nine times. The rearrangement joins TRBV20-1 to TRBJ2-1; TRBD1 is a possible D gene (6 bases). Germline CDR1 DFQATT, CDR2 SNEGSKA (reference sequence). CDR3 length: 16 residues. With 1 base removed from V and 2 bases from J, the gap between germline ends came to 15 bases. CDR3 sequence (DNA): TGCAGTGCTAGAGCCCTAGGGGGAGTCGCCTACAATGAGCAGTTCTTC. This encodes CSARALGGVAYNEQFF.

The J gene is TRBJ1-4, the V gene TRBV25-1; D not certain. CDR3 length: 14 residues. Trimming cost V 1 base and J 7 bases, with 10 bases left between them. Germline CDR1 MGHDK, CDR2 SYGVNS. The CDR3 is CASSESRPSEKLFF. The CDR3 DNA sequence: TGTGCCAGCAGTGAATCACGACCGAGTGAAAAACTGTTTTTT.

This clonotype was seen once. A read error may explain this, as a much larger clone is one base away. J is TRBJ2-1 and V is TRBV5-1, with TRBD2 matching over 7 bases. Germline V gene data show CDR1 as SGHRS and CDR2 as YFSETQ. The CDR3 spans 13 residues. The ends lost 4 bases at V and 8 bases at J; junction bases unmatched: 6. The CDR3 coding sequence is TGCGCCAGCAGCGGACCGGGAGGCGATGAGCAGTTCTTC. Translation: CASSGPGGDEQFF. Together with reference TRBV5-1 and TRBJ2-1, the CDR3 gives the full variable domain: KAGVTQTPRYLIKTRGQQVTLSCSPISGHRSVSWYQQTPGQGLQFLFEYFSETQRNKGNFPGRFSGRQFSNSRSEMNVSTLELGDSALYLCASSGPGGDEQFFGPGTRLTVL.

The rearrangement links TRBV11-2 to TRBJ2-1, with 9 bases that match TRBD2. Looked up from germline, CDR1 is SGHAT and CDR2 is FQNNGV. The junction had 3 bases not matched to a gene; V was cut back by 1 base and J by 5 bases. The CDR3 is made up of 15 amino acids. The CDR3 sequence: CASSLGASGDNEQFF. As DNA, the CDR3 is TGTGCCAGCAGCTTAGGGGCTAGCGGGGACAATGAGCAGTTCTTC.

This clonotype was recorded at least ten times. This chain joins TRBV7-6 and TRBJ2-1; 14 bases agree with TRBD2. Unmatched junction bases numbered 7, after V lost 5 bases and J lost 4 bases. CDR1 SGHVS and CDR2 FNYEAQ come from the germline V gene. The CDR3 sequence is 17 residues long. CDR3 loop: CASSPQGTSGGYNEQFF. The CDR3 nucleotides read TGTGCCAGCAGCCCCCAGGGGACTAGCGGGGGTTACAATGAGCAGTTCTTC.

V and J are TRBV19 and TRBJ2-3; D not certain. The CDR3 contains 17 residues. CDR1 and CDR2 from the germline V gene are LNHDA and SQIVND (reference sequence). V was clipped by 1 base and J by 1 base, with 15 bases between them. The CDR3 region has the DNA TGTGCCAGTAGTATAGCGTCGGCCTCGGACCGCACAGATACGCAGTATTTT. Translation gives CASSIASASDRTDTQYF.

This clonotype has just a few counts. CDR3 protein: CASSLEAGAGNEQFF. CDR3 bases: TGTGCCAGCAGCTTGGAAGCGGGAGCGGGGAATGAGCAGTTCTTC. This sequence joins TRBV7-2 and TRBJ2-1; 8 bases align to TRBD2. There are 15 residues in the CDR3. Germline assignment: CDR1 SGHTA and CDR2 FQGNSA. J gave up 7 bases and V 3 bases, and 8 bases lay outside the gene matches.

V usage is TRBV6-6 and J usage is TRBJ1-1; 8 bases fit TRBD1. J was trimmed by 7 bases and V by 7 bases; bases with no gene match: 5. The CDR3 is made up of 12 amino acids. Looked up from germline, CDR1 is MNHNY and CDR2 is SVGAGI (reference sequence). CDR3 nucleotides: TGTGCCAGCACCGGACAGGGTGGTGAAGCTTTCTTT. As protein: CASTGQGGEAFF.

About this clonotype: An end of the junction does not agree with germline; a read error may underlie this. CDR3 sequence (DNA): TGTGCCAGCAGCGTAGCTTCCTCGAACGCTGAAGCTTTCTTT. Translation: CASSVASSNAEAFF. J is TRBJ1-1 and V is TRBV9; D unresolved. This CDR3 has 14 residues. Germline-derived CDR1 and CDR2 are SGDLS and YYNGEE.

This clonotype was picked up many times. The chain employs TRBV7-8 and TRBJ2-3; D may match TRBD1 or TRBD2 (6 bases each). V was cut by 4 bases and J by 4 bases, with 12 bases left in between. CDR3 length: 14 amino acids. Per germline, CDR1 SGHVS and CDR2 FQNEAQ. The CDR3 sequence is CASSSYREADTQYF. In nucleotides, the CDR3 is TGTGCCAGCAGCTCCTACAGGGAGGCAGATACGCAGTATTTT.

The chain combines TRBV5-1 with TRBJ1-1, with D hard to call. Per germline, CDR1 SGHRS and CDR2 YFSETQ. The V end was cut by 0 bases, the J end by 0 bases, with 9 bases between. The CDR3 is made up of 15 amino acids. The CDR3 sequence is CASSLAPGMNTEAFF. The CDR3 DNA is TGCGCCAGCAGCTTGGCGCCGGGAATGAACACTGAAGCTTTCTTT.

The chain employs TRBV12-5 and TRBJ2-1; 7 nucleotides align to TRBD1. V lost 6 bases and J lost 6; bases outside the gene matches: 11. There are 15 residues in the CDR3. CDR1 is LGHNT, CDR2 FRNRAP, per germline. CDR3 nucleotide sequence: TGTGCTAGTGGCCCTGACAGGGTGGTTTCCAATGAGCAGTTCTTC. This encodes CASGPDRVVSNEQFF.

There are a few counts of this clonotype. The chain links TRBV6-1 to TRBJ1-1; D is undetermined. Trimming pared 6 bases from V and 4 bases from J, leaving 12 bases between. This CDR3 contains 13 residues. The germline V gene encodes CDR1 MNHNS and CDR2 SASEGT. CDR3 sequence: CASRWSVITEAFF. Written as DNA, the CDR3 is TGTGCCAGCAGATGGTCTGTGATCACTGAAGCTTTCTTT.

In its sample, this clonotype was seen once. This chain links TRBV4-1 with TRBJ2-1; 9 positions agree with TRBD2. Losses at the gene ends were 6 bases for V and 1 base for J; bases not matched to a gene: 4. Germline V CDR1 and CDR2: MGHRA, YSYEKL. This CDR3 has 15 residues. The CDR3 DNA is TGCGCCAGCAGGGGCGGACTAGCGTCCTACAATGAGCAGTTCTTC. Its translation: CASRGGLASYNEQFF.

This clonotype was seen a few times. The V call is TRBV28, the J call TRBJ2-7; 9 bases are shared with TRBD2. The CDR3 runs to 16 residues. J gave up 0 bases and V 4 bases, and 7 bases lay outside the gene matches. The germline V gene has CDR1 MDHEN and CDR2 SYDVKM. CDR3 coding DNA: TGTGCCAGCAGTTCCAAAACTAGCGGGCTCTCCTACGAGCAGTACTTC. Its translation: CASSSKTSGLSYEQYF.

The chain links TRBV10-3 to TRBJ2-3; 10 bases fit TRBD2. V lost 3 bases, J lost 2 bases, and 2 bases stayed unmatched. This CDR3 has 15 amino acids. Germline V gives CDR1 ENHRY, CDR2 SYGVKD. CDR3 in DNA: TGTGCCATCAGTGATAGCGGGGGGTCCACAGATACGCAGTATTTT. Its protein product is CAISDSGGSTDTQYF.

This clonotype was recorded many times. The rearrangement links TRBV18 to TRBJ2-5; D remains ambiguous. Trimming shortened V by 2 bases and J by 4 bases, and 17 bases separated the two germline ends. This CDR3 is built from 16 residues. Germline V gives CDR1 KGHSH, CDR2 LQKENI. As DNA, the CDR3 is TGTGCCAGCTCACCAACGGCGGAATATTGGCGAGAGACCCAGTACTTC. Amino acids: CASSPTAEYWRETQYF. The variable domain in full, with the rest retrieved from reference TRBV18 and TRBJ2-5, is NAGVMQNPRHLVRRRGQEARLRCSPMKGHSHVYWYRQLPEEGLKFMVYLQKENIIDESGMPKERFSAEFPKEGPSILRIQQVVRGDSAAYFCASSPTAEYWRETQYFGPGTRLLVL.